The T cell receptor beta chain under discussion was sequenced for a study of blood T cell repertoires in COVID-19. As for the study in general: T cells, B-cell-depleted T cells, or PBMCs provided the cDNA or gDNA that served as material.

Patients of the Seattle cohort, enrolled during active infection, were followed longitudinally. Clones were read by immunoSEQ multiplex PCR, and TCRdb kept only the in-frame ones, dropping some. The repertoire consists of roughly 250,000 clones, with about 85% occurring once and the leading ten covering 0.87%. Germline assignment: CDR1 MDHEN and CDR2 SYDVKM. J was trimmed by 5 bases and V by 6 bases; bases with no gene match: 11. The CDR3 is made up of 15 amino acids. The clonotype originates from a human donor with COVID-19, enrolled during active disease. The donor label of this sample is uncertain. Sequenced material: peripheral blood. The J gene is TRBJ2-5, the V gene TRBV28; 8 bases map to TRBD1. CDR3 nucleotides: TGTGCCAGCAGAACCCTCAGGGGGCCCATCGAGACCCAGTACTTC. It translates to CASRTLRGPIETQYF.